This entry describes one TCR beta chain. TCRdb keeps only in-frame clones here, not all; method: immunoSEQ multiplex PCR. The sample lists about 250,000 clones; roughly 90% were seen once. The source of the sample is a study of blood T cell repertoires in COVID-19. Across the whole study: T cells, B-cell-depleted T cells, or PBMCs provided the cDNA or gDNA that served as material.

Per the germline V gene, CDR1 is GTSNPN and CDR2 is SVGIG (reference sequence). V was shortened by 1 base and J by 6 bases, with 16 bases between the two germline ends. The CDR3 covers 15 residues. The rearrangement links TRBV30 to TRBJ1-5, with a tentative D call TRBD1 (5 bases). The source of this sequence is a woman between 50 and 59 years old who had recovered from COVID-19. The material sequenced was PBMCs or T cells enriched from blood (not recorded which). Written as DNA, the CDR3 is TGTGCCTGGAGTGCCCCCATGGGGCCGGGTCAGCCCCAGCATTTT. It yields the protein CAWSAPMGPGQPQHF.